One sample yielded the 30 T cell receptor beta chains listed below, sequenced in a study of OX40 agonist ivuxolimab in advanced cancers. Assay used: immunoSEQ multiplex PCR; TCRdb lists only in-frame clones, some missing. This repertoire shows tens of thousands of clones, 86% found once; its top ten account for 1.5% to 2%. This material consisted of CD4+ or CD8+ T cells sorted from blood, taken in a trial of the OX40 agonist ivuxolimab. Every receptor here comes from an adult with an advanced solid tumor such as melanoma, head and neck, liver or kidney cancer.

The rearrangement uses TRBV7-3 and TRBJ2-3, with TRBD2 matching 7 bases. The CDR3 covers 12 residues. Unmatched junction bases numbered 4, after V lost 8 bases and J lost 5 bases. CDR1 and CDR2 from the germline V gene are SGHTA and FQGTGA. The CDR3 sequence is CASRGGGDTQYF. Written as DNA, the CDR3 is TGTGCCAGCCGTGGGGGGGGAGATACGCAGTATTTT.

The V and J genes are TRBV30 and TRBJ1-3; 7 nucleotides agree with TRBD1. The CDR3 extends over 15 amino acids. Trimming at V came to 4 bases and at J to 4 bases, leaving 10 bases not matched to a gene. In germline, CDR1 is GTSNPN, CDR2 SVGIG (reference sequence). CDR3 loop: CAWTKGAQAGNTIYF. The CDR3 region has the DNA TGTGCCTGGACCAAGGGGGCCCAAGCGGGAAACACCATATATTTT. Full variable domain (missing parts from reference TRBV30 and TRBJ1-3): SQTIHQWPATLVQPVGSPLSLECTVEGTSNPNLYWYRQAAGRGLQLLFYSVGIGQISSEVPQNLSASRPQDRQFILSSKKLLLSDSGFYLCAWTKGAQAGNTIYFGEGSWLTVV.

This chain links TRBV4-1 with TRBJ2-3; 9 bases fit TRBD2. V dropped 2 bases and J dropped 2; count of bases not matched to a gene: 2. Germline V CDR1 and CDR2: MGHRA, YSYEKL. The CDR3 loop spans 15 amino acids. The CDR3 spells CASSQRLAATDTQYF. The CDR3 DNA sequence: TGCGCCAGCAGCCAAAGACTAGCGGCCACAGATACGCAGTATTTT.

The chain recombines TRBV7-2 with TRBJ2-3; TRBD1 matches 8 bases. Germline lookup yields CDR1 SGHTA and CDR2 FQGNSA. Trimming at V came to 5 bases and at J to 4 bases, leaving 11 bases not matched to a gene. The CDR3 length is 16 residues. CDR3 in amino acids: CASSLQGVMLPDTQYF. The CDR3 nucleotides are TGTGCCAGCAGCCTACAGGGGGTTATGCTCCCAGATACGCAGTATTTT.

J is TRBJ1-1 and V is TRBV6-5; unclear D gene. Per germline, CDR1 MNHEY and CDR2 SVGAGI. The CDR3 sequence is 14 residues long. The V and J ends lost 5 bases and 4 bases respectively, with 14 bases between them. In DNA form, the CDR3 reads TGTGCCAGCAGTCCGCTTAGGGAGGGCACTGAAGCTTTCTTT. The encoded protein is CASSPLREGTEAFF.

The chain recombines TRBV7-2 with TRBJ2-1; no clear D. The CDR3 has 11 residues. Trimming removed 3 bases at V and 7 bases at J, with 4 bases between. Germline values: CDR1 SGHTA, CDR2 FQGNSA. The CDR3 region is CASSFINEQFF. The CDR3 DNA is TGTGCCAGCAGCTTTATAAATGAGCAGTTCTTC.

The chain uses TRBV7-3 and TRBJ2-5; D is ambiguous. Trimming removed 3 bases at V and 0 bases at J, with 11 bases between. Germline values: CDR1 SGHTA, CDR2 FQGTGA. The CDR3 has 15 residues. CDR3 region: CASSLDGLDQETQYF. In nucleotides, the CDR3 is TGTGCCAGCAGCTTGGACGGTCTCGACCAAGAGACCCAGTACTTC. The full variable domain, completed using reference TRBV7-3 and TRBJ2-5, is GAGVSQTPSNKVTEKGKYVELRCDPISGHTALYWYRQSLGQGPEFLIYFQGTGAADDSGLPNDRFFAVRPEGSVSTLKIQRTERGDSAVYLCASSLDGLDQETQYFGPGTRLLVL.

This clone appeared once. This chain joins TRBV6-5 and TRBJ2-5; D not certain. Trimming shortened V by 0 bases and J by 5 bases, and 4 bases separated the two germline ends. The CDR3 has 12 residues. The germline V gene has CDR1 MNHEY and CDR2 SVGAGI. The CDR3 DNA is TGTGCCAGCAGTTACTCCATTGAGACCCAGTACTTC. Translated, it gives CASSYSIETQYF.

The V gene is TRBV27, the J gene TRBJ2-3; 9 nucleotides align to TRBD2. CDR1 MNHEY and CDR2 SMNVEV come from the germline V gene (reference sequence). V was clipped by 3 bases and J by 3 bases; unmatched bases: 4. The CDR3 runs 15 residues. The CDR3 sequence: CASSLGGGVTDTQYF. Written as DNA, the CDR3 is TGTGCCAGCAGTTTGGGCGGGGGGGTTACAGATACGCAGTATTTT.

This clone was counted between two and nine times. The gene calls are TRBV5-1 and TRBJ2-3, with D perhaps TRBD2 (5 bases). The V and J ends lost 4 bases and 5 bases respectively, with 11 bases between them. Germline V gene lookup returns CDR1 SGHRS and CDR2 YFSETQ. This CDR3 region has 13 residues. CDR3 sequence (DNA): TGCGCCAGCAGCCCCGGCGAGGGAGATACGCAGTATTTT. Translation: CASSPGEGDTQYF.

The chain is built from TRBV9 and TRBJ1-1; TRBD1 aligns across 7 bases. V shed 4 bases and J 1 base; nucleotides not matched to a gene: 4. The V gene's germline CDR1 is SGDLS and CDR2 YYNGEE. This CDR3 comprises 14 residues. The CDR3 spells CASSQGGENTEAFF. The CDR3 region has the DNA TGTGCCAGCAGCCAAGGGGGCGAGAACACTGAAGCTTTCTTT.

This clone was detected only a few times. The genes are TRBV29-1 and TRBJ1-1; D is uncertain. Germline V lookup: CDR1 SQVTM, CDR2 ANQGSEA. CDR3 length equals 10 residues. V lost 4 bases and J 6 bases, leaving 6 bases between the germline ends. Here the CDR3 reads CSVARSEAFF. The CDR3, as DNA: TGCAGCGTTGCCAGGTCTGAAGCTTTCTTT.

The CDR3 region is CASSELRVAEQYF. In nucleotides, the CDR3 is TGTGCCAGCAGTGAATTGAGGGTAGCCGAGCAGTACTTC. V usage is TRBV6-1 and J usage is TRBJ2-7; D is perhaps TRBD2 (5 bases). CDR3 length: 13 amino acids. The germline CDR1 and CDR2 sequences are MNHNS and SASEGT. V lost 2 bases and J lost 6, with 11 bases in between.

This rearrangement joins TRBV27 to TRBJ1-2, with TRBD1 identical over 7 bases. The V gene end was trimmed by 7 bases and the J gene end by 2 bases; junction bases not matched to a gene: 7. The CDR3 is made up of 14 amino acids. The V gene's germline CDR1 is MNHEY and CDR2 SMNVEV (reference sequence). The CDR3 sequence is CASKRTGVNYGYTF. In nucleotides, the CDR3 is TGTGCCAGCAAAAGAACAGGGGTCAACTATGGCTACACCTTC.

The rearrangement links TRBV2 to TRBJ1-2; D is unclear. The CDR3 runs 13 residues. The germline CDR1 and CDR2 sequences are SNHLY and FYNNEI. Trimming shortened V by 4 bases and J by 1 base, and 7 bases separated the two germline ends. CDR3 sequence (DNA): TGTGCCAGCAGTGCAGGCAATAACTATGGCTACACCTTC. Translating gives CASSAGNNYGYTF.

The V call is TRBV18, the J call TRBJ2-7; TRBD2 agrees at 8 bases. The CDR3 covers 15 residues. Germline V gives CDR1 KGHSH, CDR2 LQKENI. The junction had 9 bases not matched to a gene; V was cut back by 2 bases and J by 6 bases. In nucleotides, the CDR3 is TGTGCCAGCTCACCATCGGCAGCGGGGGCCCGCGAGCAGTACTTC. It specifies CASSPSAAGAREQYF.

The chain recombines TRBV2 with TRBJ2-3, with D maybe TRBD1 (5 bases). This CDR3 region has 12 residues. Between the trimmed V and J ends, which lost 7 bases and 3 bases, there was a span of 8 bases. Germline-derived CDR1 and CDR2 are SNHLY and FYNNEI. DNA for the CDR3: TGTGCCAGCAATCGACAGACAGATACGCAGTATTTT. This translates into CASNRQTDTQYF.

This chain links TRBV30 with TRBJ2-1; 10 bases are shared with TRBD1. The trim removed 7 bases at V and 7 bases at J, leaving 7 bases unmatched. This CDR3 is 13 amino acids long. CDR1 is GTSNPN and CDR2 is SVGIG in the germline V gene (reference sequence). CDR3 DNA: TGTGCCTCGCGACAGGGGGCGGGTAATGAGCAGTTCTTC. Residues: CASRQGAGNEQFF.

The J gene is TRBJ2-1, the V gene TRBV20-1; the match to TRBD2 covers 11 bases. Germline V gives CDR1 DFQATT, CDR2 SNEGSKA (reference sequence). After removal of 6 bases from V and 14 bases from J, the junction contained 6 bases not matched to a gene. The CDR3 extends over 11 amino acids. Here the CDR3 reads CSALAGGLEFF. In DNA form, the CDR3 reads TGCAGTGCCCTAGCGGGGGGTCTAGAGTTCTTC.

This clone has just a few counts. The chain couples TRBV28 to TRBJ1-5; D is possibly TRBD1 (6 bases). V was cut by 4 bases and J by 5 bases, with 15 bases left in between. CDR3 length equals 15 residues. Germline CDR1 and CDR2: MDHEN and SYDVKM. Here the CDR3 DNA reads TGTGCCAGCAGTTCTCGGGCGGGGGGCCATCAGCCCCAGCATTTT. Protein: CASSSRAGGHQPQHF.

The chain couples TRBV19 to TRBJ2-7; D is possibly TRBD1 (6 bases). CDR1 is LNHDA and CDR2 is SQIVND in the germline V gene (reference sequence). V gave up 0 bases and J gave up 2 bases, with 14 bases separating them. The CDR3 is 16 residues long. The CDR3 reads CASSIDHARGTYEQYF. CDR3 coding DNA: TGTGCCAGTAGTATAGATCACGCCAGGGGAACCTACGAGCAGTACTTC.

V and J are TRBV7-2 and TRBJ2-2; no firm D call. The CDR3 is 14 amino acids. From germline, CDR1 is SGHTA and CDR2 FQGNSA. Trimming left V 3 bases short and J 5 bases short, with 10 bases between. In DNA, the CDR3 is TGTGCCAGCAGCTTGACCACATCGACCGGGGAGCTGTTTTTT. Encoded protein: CASSLTTSTGELFF.

The rearrangement joins TRBV7-2 to TRBJ1-6, with TRBD1 matching 9 bases. The CDR3 covers 15 residues. The germline gives CDR1 SGHTA, CDR2 FQGNSA. With 5 bases clipped from V and 9 bases from J, the junction kept 8 bases outside the gene matches. CDR3 sequence: CASSRPRDRASPLHF. In DNA form, the CDR3 reads TGTGCCAGCAGCCGACCCCGGGACAGGGCTTCACCCCTCCACTTT.

The table lists this clone with a count of one. This sequence joins TRBV5-1 and TRBJ2-7, with a possible D match to TRBD2 (5 bases). Germline V CDR1 and CDR2: SGHRS, YFSETQ. CDR3 length: 12 residues. Trimming left V 3 bases short and J 4 bases short, with 8 bases between. CDR3 region: CASSYEGYEQYF. The DNA of the CDR3 is TGCGCCAGCAGCTACGAGGGTTACGAGCAGTACTTC.

J is TRBJ1-4 and V is TRBV11-2; 8 bases line up with TRBD1. V shed 6 bases, J shed 2 bases, and the junction held 8 bases outside the gene matches. Germline V lookup: CDR1 SGHAT, CDR2 FQNNGV. The CDR3 runs 16 residues. CDR3 protein: CASSTGQGRTNEKLFF. The CDR3 bases are TGTGCCAGCAGTACCGGACAGGGAAGGACTAATGAAAAACTGTTTTTT.

This clone appeared once. V is TRBV19 and J is TRBJ2-4; TRBD2 is a possible D gene (6 bases). Trimming pared 10 bases from V and 0 bases from J, leaving 16 bases between. CDR1 and CDR2 from the germline V gene are LNHDA and SQIVND (reference sequence). This CDR3 has 15 residues. In DNA form, the CDR3 reads TGTGCCACGGAAGGGCGGGAAGGAGCCAAAAACATTCAGTACTTC. Translated, it gives CATEGREGAKNIQYF.

The CDR3: CASSLEVVGEQYF. The CDR3 DNA is TGTGCCAGCAGCTTAGAGGTGGTCGGCGAGCAGTACTTC. The chain employs TRBV7-2 and TRBJ2-7; D not resolved. V was cut by 1 base and J by 6 bases, with 10 bases left in between. From germline, CDR1 is SGHTA and CDR2 FQGNSA. The CDR3 has 13 residues.

A single count supports this clone. The junction shows a germline mismatch at one end, possibly a read error. V is TRBV30 and J is TRBJ2-7, with a tentative D call TRBD1 (6 bases). Germline V gene sequence: CDR1 GTSNPN, CDR2 SVGIG (reference sequence). The CDR3 has 13 residues. CDR3 sequence reads: CAWSPTGRWKQSF. In DNA form, the CDR3 reads TGTGCCTGGAGCCCAACAGGGCGGTGGAAGCAGAGCTTC.

This chain links TRBV14 with TRBJ2-1; the match to TRBD1 covers 7 bases. This CDR3 region has 16 residues. CDR1 SGHDN and CDR2 FVKESK come from the germline V gene. Unmatched junction bases numbered 10, after V lost 3 bases and J lost 5 bases. The CDR3 reads CASSHRSQGLHNEQFF. CDR3 nucleotide sequence: TGTGCCAGCAGCCACCGATCACAGGGGCTCCACAATGAGCAGTTCTTC.

The genes are TRBV5-4 and TRBJ2-2, with 7 positions matching TRBD1. CDR1 SGHNT and CDR2 YYREEE come from the germline V gene (reference sequence). The V gene end was trimmed by 2 bases and the J gene end by 5 bases; junction bases not matched to a gene: 9. CDR3 length: 16 amino acids. This CDR3 reads CASSFEGAPLTGELFF. The DNA for the CDR3 is TGTGCCAGCAGCTTTGAGGGGGCACCGTTGACCGGGGAGCTGTTTTTT.